This is a list of T cell receptor beta chains from one sample in a study of regulatory T cells in long-lasting Graves disease. From the multiplex PCR reads, TCRdb called clonotypes with MiXCR, one entry per CDR3 protein. The sample yields roughly 500,000 distinct CDR3 sequences, roughly 23% seen once. Sequences were derived from peripheral blood mononuclear cells (PBMCs), sampled when the disease was refractory, from a patient treated with antithyroid drugs. These receptors came from a female donor with Graves disease. Each CDR3 is given with its conserved first and last residue. D genes are given only for firm matches. Clone sizes are given selectively: once, few, many, or a class where the clone is expanded.

v_gene	abundance	d_gene	j_gene	CDR3nt	CDR3aa
TRBV28	many	-	TRBJ2-7	TGTGCCAGCAGTTATCAAGGCTACGAGCAGTACTTC	CASSYQGYEQYF
TRBV10-3	many	-	TRBJ1-1	TGTGCCATCAGTCAGGGGATCGCTGAAGCTTTCTTT	CAISQGIAEAFF
TRBV30	few	TRBD1	TRBJ2-2	TGTGCCGGACAGGGTATGATCCCCAAGATATCCGGGGAGCTGTTTTTT	CAGQGMIPKISGELFF
TRBV27	many	-	TRBJ1-1	TGTGCCAGCAGTTTATGGGCGGGGAACACTGAAGCTTTCTTT	CASSLWAGNTEAFF
TRBV5-1	few	TRBD1	TRBJ1-2	TGCGCCAGCAGCCGAACAGACAGGGGTGGCTACACCTTC	CASSRTDRGGYTF
TRBV11-2	few	-	TRBJ1-1	TGTGCCAGCAGCTTAGTTGAAGCTTTCTTT	CASSLVEAFF
TRBV27	many	-	TRBJ1-2	TGTGCCAGCAGTTTATCGGTATACGAGACAGACTCGACGGGCTACACCTTC	CASSLSVYETDSTGYTF
TRBV19	many	-	TRBJ2-5	TGTGCCACGCTCGACCGGGGCTCAGGGGAGACCCAGTACTTC	CATLDRGSGETQYF
TRBV28	many	-	TRBJ1-1	TGTGCCAGCAGTTTTGAGGGGGGCCGTTATGAAGCTTTCTTT	CASSFEGGRYEAFF
TRBV6-5	many	TRBD2	TRBJ2-5	TGTGCCAGCAGTTACTCGAGGGGACTAGCGGACTTCCAAGAGACCCAGTACTTC	CASSYSRGLADFQETQYF
TRBV11-3	many	-	TRBJ2-7	TGTGCCAGCAGCTTAACCGTTTTAGAAGAGCAGTACTTC	CASSLTVLEEQYF
TRBV3-1	many	-	TRBJ1-1	TGTGCCAGCAGCCAAGATCCAGTGAACACTGAAGCTTTCTTT	CASSQDPVNTEAFF
TRBV6-9	many	-	TRBJ2-7	TGTGCCAGCAGCTTCTCCTACGAGCAGTACTTC	CASSFSYEQYF
TRBV28	many	-	TRBJ1-5	TGTGCCAGCAGTCCGGACACACCTAGCAATCAGCCCCAGCATTTT	CASSPDTPSNQPQHF
TRBV6-5	many	TRBD1	TRBJ1-2	TGTGCCAGCAGTTACACACAGGGGGATGGCTACACCTTC	CASSYTQGDGYTF
TRBV4-3	few	-	TRBJ1-6	TGCGCCAGCAGCCAAGATCCTAATTCACCCCTCCACTTT	CASSQDPNSPLHF
TRBV20-1	few	TRBD1	TRBJ1-5	TGCAGTGCCCACCAGGGGGGTCAGCCCCAGCATTTT	CSAHQGGQPQHF
TRBV9	-	TRBD1	TRBJ1-6	TGTGCCAGCAGCGCGCAGGGGGATAATTCACCCCTCCACTTT	CASSAQGDNSPLHF
TRBV28	many	-	TRBJ1-5	TGTGCCAGCTATGCGACGGTCGATCAGCCCCAGCATTTT	CASYATVDQPQHF
TRBV12-3/TRBV12-4	many	-	TRBJ1-2	TGTGCCATAATTCGTGATGGCTACACCTTC	CAIIRDGYTF
TRBV11-2	few	-	TRBJ1-1	TGTGCCAGCAGCTTAGCTGGCAGGGGTTGGCCTTTCTTT	CASSLAGRGWPFF
TRBV5-1	-	TRBD1	TRBJ2-7	TGCGCCAGCAGCTCGAACTCCGGGACAGGACACTCCGAGCAGTACTTC	CASSSNSGTGHSEQYF